This T cell receptor beta chain was recorded in a study of blood T cell repertoires in COVID-19 (dated by TCRdb to about 2020). With regard to the full study: The collaborator samples originated in the United States, Italy and Spain and spanned the acute and convalescent phases of COVID-19. The prospective study material was composed of cDNA or gDNA derived from T cells, B-cell-depleted T cells, or PBMCs. The dataset comprised deeply sampled blood TCRbeta repertoires from subjects exposed to, actively infected with, or recovered from COVID-19. The repertoires were released in a freely available public database intended as a resource for research on the immune response to SARS-CoV-2. The samples were drawn from the first 160 participants of the ongoing ImmuneRACE study and from over a thousand subjects provided by 6 global collaborators. The sample metadata nearly always contained a de-identified subject ID, COVID-19 status, age in years and sex. Where HLA class I and class II types were available, the types were taken from metadata supplied by the sample provider, not from assay-based typing.

TCRbeta CDR3 regions were amplified from genomic DNA using the immunoSEQ Assay, a bias-controlled multiplex PCR. The published analysis was carried out like this. Nucleated cell counts per sample were estimated from amplification of reference gene primers within the assay. Sequence reads were collapsed and filtered to measure the absolute abundance of every unique TCRbeta CDR3 rearrangement. For each sample, productive Simpson clonality was calculated as the square root of Simpson's diversity index across productive rearrangements. The clones in this table, taken by TCRdb from immuneACCESS, are in-frame only. Not every clone is retained; where verified, under half of the shortfall comes from an unresolved V gene, and the cause of the rest is unknown. V, J and clone size are taken as reported in that table, and D and trimming were inferred from the DNA itself. This sample holds about 220,000 clones; about 80% were observed only once. Approximately 5% of the sample goes to the ten largest clones.

Points on this clone: The antigen it recognizes is unknown. Base qualities are not at hand, and no much larger clone is one base apart.

Enrolling through a virtual design, the prospective study's participants ranged in age from roughly 18 to 95 years and lived across more than 20 United States geographic areas. To assign participants to cohorts, the prospective study relied on clinical history that participants themselves reported in a screening survey and a study questionnaire. Exposed participants had been in contact with someone with a PCR-confirmed or clinician-diagnosed COVID-19 case within 2 weeks of study entry. In the prospective study, whole blood, serum and a nasopharyngeal or oropharyngeal swab were collected from each participant by mobile phlebotomists. Over an approximately 2-month period, participants in the prospective study had the option of providing additional blood draws and questionnaires. Blood samples from the prospective study were shipped frozen or at room temperature prior to DNA extraction. Points the paper makes about the study in general: Clinical and demographic metadata were provided uncurated, with the amount varying by source and participant.

The CDR3 covers 16 residues, taking in both the cysteine and the phenylalanine. Solely the CDR3 DNA is kept, with 48 bases framed from the first base. Clipping removes 4 bases from V and 0 bases from J, with 5 as the unmatched junction base count. Taken from the germline V gene, the CDR1 and CDR2 loops are SGHAT and FQNNGV. The source of this sequence is a woman aged 45-60 years who had been exposed to COVID-19. Sequenced input: PBMCs or T cells enriched from blood (not recorded which). The sequence joins TRBV11-2 to TRBJ2-7, with 11 middle bases fitting TRBD2. The DNA sequence is given as TGTGCCAGCAGCTCGACTAGCGGGGTGAGCTCCTACGAGCAGTACTTC. Translated, it reads CASSSTSGVSSYEQYF.